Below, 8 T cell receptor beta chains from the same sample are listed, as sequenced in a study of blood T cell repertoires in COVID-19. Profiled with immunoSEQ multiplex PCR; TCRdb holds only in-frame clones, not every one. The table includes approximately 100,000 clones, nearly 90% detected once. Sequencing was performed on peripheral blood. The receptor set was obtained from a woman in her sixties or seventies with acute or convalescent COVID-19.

CDR3 amino acids: CASSLVLGAGGEKLFF. The CDR3 nucleotides read TGCGCCAGCAGCTTAGTCCTTGGTGCCGGGGGTGAAAAACTGTTTTTT. The V call is TRBV5-1, the J call TRBJ1-4, with D perhaps matching TRBD1 (5 bases). The CDR3 covers 16 residues. V dropped 2 bases and J dropped 7 bases, with 18 bases sitting between them. In germline, CDR1 is SGHRS, CDR2 YFSETQ.

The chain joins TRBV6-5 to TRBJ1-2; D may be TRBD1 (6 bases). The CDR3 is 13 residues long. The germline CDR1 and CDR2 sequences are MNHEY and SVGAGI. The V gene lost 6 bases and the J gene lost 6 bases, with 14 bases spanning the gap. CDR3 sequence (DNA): TGTGCCAGCAGCTCCGGGACAAGAGATGGCTACACCTTC. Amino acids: CASSSGTRDGYTF.

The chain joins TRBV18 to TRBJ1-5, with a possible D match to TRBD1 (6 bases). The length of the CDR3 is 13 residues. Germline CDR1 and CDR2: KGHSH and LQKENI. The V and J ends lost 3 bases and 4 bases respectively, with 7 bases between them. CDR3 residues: CASSPDRNQPQHF. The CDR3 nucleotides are TGTGCCAGCTCACCCGACAGGAATCAGCCCCAGCATTTT. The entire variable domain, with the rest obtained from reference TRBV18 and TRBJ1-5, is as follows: NAGVMQNPRHLVRRRGQEARLRCSPMKGHSHVYWYRQLPEEGLKFMVYLQKENIIDESGMPKERFSAEFPKEGPSILRIQQVVRGDSAAYFCASSPDRNQPQHFGDGTRLSIL.

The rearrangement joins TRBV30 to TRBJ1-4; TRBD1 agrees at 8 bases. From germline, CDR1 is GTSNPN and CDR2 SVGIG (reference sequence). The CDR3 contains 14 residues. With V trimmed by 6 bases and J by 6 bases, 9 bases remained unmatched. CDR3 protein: CACTMRTGYEKLFF. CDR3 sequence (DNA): TGTGCCTGTACTATGAGGACAGGGTATGAAAAACTGTTTTTT.

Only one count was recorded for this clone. The CDR3 bases are TGTGCCACCAGTGACATCGGACTAGCTCATTCAGATGAGCAGTTCTTC. It translates to CATSDIGLAHSDEQFF. The chain joins TRBV24-1 to TRBJ2-1; TRBD2 matches at 8 bases. Germline CDR1 KGHDR, CDR2 SFDVKD. The CDR3 loop spans 16 amino acids. After removal of 4 bases from V and 8 bases from J, the junction contained 12 bases not matched to a gene.

The CDR3 spells CASGFPGGLSYNEQFF. DNA of the CDR3: TGTGCCAGCGGATTCCCGGGGGGCCTCTCCTACAATGAGCAGTTCTTC. The chain joins TRBV7-9 to TRBJ2-1; D may be TRBD2 (7 bases). Germline V gene data show CDR1 as SEHNR and CDR2 as FQNEAQ (reference sequence). The CDR3 has 16 residues. V shed 8 bases and J shed 0 bases, with 17 bases lying between them.

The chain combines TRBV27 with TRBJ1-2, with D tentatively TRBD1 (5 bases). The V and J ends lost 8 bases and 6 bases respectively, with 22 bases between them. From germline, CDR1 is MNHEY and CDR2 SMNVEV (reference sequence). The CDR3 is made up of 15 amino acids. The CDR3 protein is CASRGHELAGDGYTF. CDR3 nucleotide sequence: TGTGCCAGCCGGGGCCATGAGCTGGCGGGGGATGGCTACACCTTC.

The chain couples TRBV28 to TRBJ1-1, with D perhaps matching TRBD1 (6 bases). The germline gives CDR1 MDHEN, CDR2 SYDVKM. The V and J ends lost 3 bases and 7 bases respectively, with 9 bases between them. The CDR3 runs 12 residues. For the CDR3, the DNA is TGTGCCAGCAGTTTGTTCAGGGGTGAAGCTTTCTTT. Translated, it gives CASSLFRGEAFF.